One sample yielded the 21 T cell receptor beta chains listed below, sequenced in a study of blood T cell repertoires in COVID-19 (dated by TCRdb to the early 2020s). Libraries were made using the immunoSEQ multiplex PCR assay. TCRdb limited this immuneACCESS table to in-frame rearrangements with V and J called. A share of clones is missing; checked studies link under half to unresolved V genes, and the rest is unexplained. The sample profile shows 450,000 or so clones; 70% to 90% of them were found once. Less than 0.95% of the sample lies in the top ten. Sample: peripheral blood. These receptors were taken from a man aged 18 to 30 with COVID-19, enrolled during active disease.

V gene TRBV5-5 combines with J gene TRBJ2-1; the D gene is possibly TRBD2 (5 bases). Per the germline V gene, CDR1 is SGHKS and CDR2 is YYEKEE (reference sequence). CDR3 length equals 12 residues. V was clipped by 2 bases and J by 7 bases, with 7 bases between them. The CDR3 loop reads CASSFGENEQFF. For the CDR3, the DNA is TGTGCCAGCAGCTTCGGGGAAAATGAGCAGTTCTTC. The variable domain in full, completed from reference TRBV5-5 and TRBJ2-1, reads DAGVTQSPTHLIKTRGQQVTLRCSPISGHKSVSWYQQVLGQGPQFIFQYYEKEERGRGNFPDRFSARQFPNYSSELNVNALLLGDSALYLCASSFGENEQFFGPGTRLTVL.

The CDR3 is CASSSGRAQETQYF. In nucleotides, the CDR3 is TGCGCCAGCAGCTCGGGGAGGGCCCAAGAGACCCAGTACTTC. The chain has TRBV5-1 and TRBJ2-5; 7 bases map to TRBD2. The CDR3 covers 14 residues. Trimming at V came to 3 bases and at J to 1 base, leaving 3 bases not matched to a gene. The germline V gene encodes CDR1 SGHRS and CDR2 YFSETQ.

V and J are TRBV2 and TRBJ2-7; 8 bases are a match to TRBD1. The germline CDR1 and CDR2 sequences are SNHLY and FYNNEI. V was pared by 6 bases and J by 6 bases, with 10 bases of the junction left unmatched. CDR3 size: 14 residues. DNA of the CDR3: TGTGCCAGCAGAATAGGACAGGGATTAGGCGAGCAGTACTTC. This codes for CASRIGQGLGEQYF.

The CDR3 sequence: CASSLPRDRYSNQPQHF. The CDR3 region has the DNA TGTGCCAGCAGCCTACCCCGGGACAGATATAGCAATCAGCCCCAGCATTTT. The chain carries TRBV7-8 and TRBJ1-5, with 7 bases fitting TRBD1. V shed 5 bases and J 0 bases; nucleotides not matched to a gene: 10. Germline CDR1 is SGHVS and CDR2 is FQNEAQ. The CDR3 covers 17 residues.

J is TRBJ2-3 and V is TRBV7-8, with 14 nucleotides matching TRBD2. This CDR3 has 20 amino acids. CDR1 is SGHVS, CDR2 FQNEAQ, per germline. The V gene end was trimmed by 8 bases and the J gene end by 2 bases; junction bases not matched to a gene: 18. The CDR3 DNA sequence: TGTGCCAGCGGTTCGAAGCGGGGACTAGCGGGAGTGGGGTCCACAGATACGCAGTATTTT. Translation: CASGSKRGLAGVGSTDTQYF.

This CDR3 reads CASSLGPGGEYEQYF. CDR3 bases: TGTGCCAGCAGCTTAGGGCCGGGTGGAGAGTACGAGCAGTACTTC. This rearrangement joins TRBV7-2 to TRBJ2-7; D is uncertain. Germline loops: CDR1 SGHTA, CDR2 FQGNSA. Trimming cost V 1 base and J 4 bases, with 14 bases left between them. There are 15 residues in the CDR3. Complete variable domain (other parts from reference TRBV7-2 and TRBJ2-7): GAGVSQSPSNKVTEKGKDVELRCDPISGHTALYWYRQSLGQGLEFLIYFQGNSAPDKSGLPSDRFSAERTGGSVSTLTIQRTQQEDSAVYLCASSLGPGGEYEQYFGPGTRLTVT.

V is TRBV7-2 and J is TRBJ2-3; tentative D call: TRBD2 (6 bases). The germline V gene has CDR1 SGHTA and CDR2 FQGNSA. The CDR3 contains 14 residues. Trimming cost V 5 bases and J 4 bases, with 13 bases left between them. CDR3 bases: TGTGCCAGCAGCCCCCGGACTACCGCAGATACGCAGTATTTT. Translating it yields CASSPRTTADTQYF.

The rearrangement joins TRBV7-3 to TRBJ2-2; possible D gene TRBD1, 6 bases. This CDR3 has 15 residues. V was cut by 5 bases and J by 3 bases, with 13 bases left in between. Per germline, CDR1 SGHTA and CDR2 FQGTGA. The CDR3 reads CASSPSEGDTGELFF. The CDR3 region has the DNA TGTGCCAGCAGCCCCTCAGAGGGGGACACCGGGGAGCTGTTTTTT.

The V and J genes are TRBV30 and TRBJ2-5, with a weak D call TRBD2 (6 bases). Deletions cut 5 bases from V and 4 bases from J, with 14 bases between. This CDR3 region has 13 residues. CDR1 is GTSNPN, CDR2 SVGIG, per germline (reference sequence). The DNA for the CDR3 is TGTGCCTGGTCCGGAGGGCCGGTAGAGACCCAGTACTTC. Translation gives CAWSGGPVETQYF. Together with reference TRBV30 and TRBJ2-5, the CDR3 gives the full variable domain: SQTIHQWPATLVQPVGSPLSLECTVEGTSNPNLYWYRQAAGRGLQLLFYSVGIGQISSEVPQNLSASRPQDRQFILSSKKLLLSDSGFYLCAWSGGPVETQYFGPGTRLLVL.

This clone was observed a few times. The chain recombines TRBV5-6 with TRBJ2-1; a weak D match, TRBD1 (5 bases). V lost 0 bases and J lost 4, with 5 bases in between. Germline loops: CDR1 SGHDT, CDR2 YYEEEE. The CDR3 runs to 13 residues. Here the CDR3 DNA reads TGTGCCAGCAGCTTGGACAGGTACAATGAGCAGTTCTTC. Its translation is CASSLDRYNEQFF.

The J gene is TRBJ1-6, the V gene TRBV4-2; perhaps TRBD1 as D (6 bases). Trimming stripped 0 bases from V and 9 bases from J, with 15 bases between. Germline V lookup: CDR1 LGHNA, CDR2 YNFKEQ. CDR3 length: 16 amino acids. The CDR3 region is CASSQDPTGLGSPLHF. The CDR3 region has the DNA TGTGCCAGCAGCCAAGATCCCACAGGGTTAGGTTCACCCCTCCACTTT.

This chain uses TRBV2 with TRBJ1-1; 9 bases are shared with TRBD1. J was trimmed by 6 bases and V by 6 bases; bases with no gene match: 5. Per germline, CDR1 SNHLY and CDR2 FYNNEI. The CDR3 extends over 13 amino acids. The DNA of the CDR3 is TGTGCCAGCAGCAGGGACAGGGATGCTGAAGCTTTCTTT. Protein sequence: CASSRDRDAEAFF.

The CDR3 DNA follows: TGCGCCAGCAGCCTGGGGGGGCCTGAGACCCAGTACTTC. Its translation: CASSLGGPETQYF. V and J are TRBV4-1 and TRBJ2-5; a possible D gene is TRBD2 (7 bases). Germline CDR1 reads MGHRA; CDR2 reads YSYEKL. The CDR3 contains 13 residues. V was pared by 4 bases and J by 5 bases, with 11 bases between.

Only one count was recorded for this clone. The chain recombines TRBV27 with TRBJ2-3; D is unclear. CDR3 length: 11 residues. The V gene lost 8 bases and the J gene lost 5 bases, with 8 bases spanning the gap. Germline V gene lookup returns CDR1 MNHEY and CDR2 SMNVEV (reference sequence). CDR3 loop: CASGTGDTQYF. The CDR3 DNA reads as TGTGCCAGCGGAACGGGAGATACGCAGTATTTT.

The V and J genes are TRBV6-1 and TRBJ1-2, with D perhaps TRBD1 (5 bases). CDR3 length equals 14 residues. Trimming took off 3 bases at V and 5 bases at J, with 13 bases between the two ends. Germline-derived CDR1 and CDR2 are MNHNS and SASEGT. CDR3 sequence reads: CASSDGAWFYGYTF. The CDR3 DNA follows: TGTGCCAGCAGTGATGGGGCCTGGTTTTATGGCTACACCTTC.

This clone was seen a single time. This chain joins TRBV3-1 (or the pseudogene TRBV3-2) and TRBJ2-3, with 10 nucleotides matching TRBD2. J gave up 4 bases and V 4 bases, and 8 bases lay outside the gene matches. The CDR3 is 16 amino acids. Germline V gene lookup returns CDR1 LGHDT and CDR2 YNNKEL (reference sequence). In nucleotides, the CDR3 is TGTGCCAGCAGCCTGAAGCGGGGGGGCATTCCAGATACGCAGTATTTT. Its protein is CASSLKRGGIPDTQYF.

CDR3 in amino acids: CASSLNRQGLNTEAFF. CDR3 nucleotide sequence: TGTGCCAGCAGCCTCAACAGACAGGGGTTGAACACTGAAGCTTTCTTT. The rearrangement joins TRBV13 to TRBJ1-1; 8 nucleotides agree with TRBD1. From germline, CDR1 is PRHDT and CDR2 FYEKMQ (reference sequence). The CDR3 covers 16 residues. Germline trimming cut 5 bases from V and 0 bases from J; bases unmatched to any gene: 8.

The DNA of the CDR3 is TGTGCCAGCAGTCCTCAGGGGGCGGATGGCTACACCTTC. Amino acids: CASSPQGADGYTF. V usage is TRBV12-3 or TRBV12-4 and J usage is TRBJ1-2; 8 bases are shared with TRBD1. The V segment lost 5 bases and the J segment 6 bases; nucleotides outside the gene matches: 5. This CDR3 is built from 13 residues.

The V and J genes are TRBV12-5 and TRBJ2-3; D might be TRBD2 (5 bases). In germline, CDR1 is LGHNT, CDR2 FRNRAP. This CDR3 contains 15 residues. Deletions cut 3 bases from V and 0 bases from J, with 10 bases between. CDR3 sequence (DNA): TGTGCTAGTGGTTTTGGCGGGCTAAGCACAGATACGCAGTATTTT. Protein sequence: CASGFGGLSTDTQYF.

The chain combines TRBV3-1 (or the pseudogene TRBV3-2) with TRBJ1-4; D is unclear. CDR1 is LGHDT and CDR2 is YNNKEL in the germline V gene (reference sequence). The CDR3 contains 15 residues. Trimming stripped 2 bases from V and 0 bases from J, with 7 bases between. The CDR3 sequence is CASSQLGATNEKLFF. CDR3 coding DNA: TGTGCCAGCAGCCAACTGGGAGCAACTAATGAAAAACTGTTTTTT.

This clone has ten or more counts. The chain employs TRBV27 and TRBJ2-7; 10 bases agree with TRBD2. The CDR3 contains 15 residues. V lost 3 bases and J lost 3; bases outside the gene matches: 5. CDR1 and CDR2 (germline): MNHEY, SMNVEV (reference sequence). The CDR3 DNA reads TGTGCCAGCAGTTTTACTAGCGGGATGAGCTACGAGCAGTACTTC. Its protein product is CASSFTSGMSYEQYF.